Each of the 24 T cell receptor beta chains below was sequenced from the same sample in a study of cytomegalovirus exposure and HLA in healthy donors. Researchers ran the PCR with 60 Vbeta and 13 Jbeta primers. Using immunoSEQ multiplex PCR, the repertoire was profiled, and TCRdb retains in-frame clones only, with some absent. The sample yields 150,000 to 170,000 clones, over 65% seen once. The sequencing sample was made of PBMCs. The receptor source for this set is a woman in her thirties or forties in good health and CMV-seronegative.

This rearrangement joins TRBV10-3 to TRBJ2-5; no firm D call. The CDR3 consists of 11 residues. V was trimmed by 3 bases and J by 4 bases, leaving 3 bases between them. Germline V CDR1 and CDR2: ENHRY, SYGVKD. Here the CDR3 DNA reads TGTGCCATCAGTGATAGAGAGACCCAGTACTTC. Residues: CAISDRETQYF.

The rearrangement joins TRBV2 to TRBJ1-5; 10 bases agree with TRBD1. This CDR3 has 13 residues. The germline gives CDR1 SNHLY, CDR2 FYNNEI. J gave up 5 bases and V 6 bases, and 1 base lay outside the gene matches. This CDR3 is CASRGTGDQPQHF. CDR3 nucleotide sequence: TGTGCCAGCAGAGGGACAGGGGATCAGCCCCAGCATTTT.

This rearrangement joins TRBV7-9 to TRBJ1-1; the match to TRBD1 covers 7 bases. The CDR3 has 17 residues. V dropped 5 bases and J dropped 7; count of bases not matched to a gene: 19. Germline loops: CDR1 SEHNR, CDR2 FQNEAQ (reference sequence). CDR3 in DNA: TGTGCCAGCAGCCGCGGTCAATTAGGACAGGTCCGGAATGAAGCTTTCTTT. Amino acids: CASSRGQLGQVRNEAFF.

The chain employs TRBV27 and TRBJ2-7; tentative D call: TRBD2 (6 bases). CDR3 length: 15 residues. Germline values: CDR1 MNHEY, CDR2 SMNVEV (reference sequence). Trimming pared 6 bases from V and 7 bases from J, leaving 22 bases between. The CDR3, as DNA: TGTGCCAGCAGCCGAGCCGGGGGAATCCTAAGGGAGCAGTACTTC. Encoded protein: CASSRAGGILREQYF.

The chain uses TRBV19 and TRBJ1-5, with D maybe TRBD1 (5 bases). The CDR3 sequence is 13 residues long. The V gene lost 6 bases and the J gene lost 3 bases, with 9 bases spanning the gap. Germline assignment: CDR1 LNHDA and CDR2 SQIVND (reference sequence). The CDR3 DNA reads as TGTGCCAGTAGCGACAGCTTCAATCAGCCCCAGCATTTT. Amino acids: CASSDSFNQPQHF. The full variable domain, rest sourced from reference TRBV19 and TRBJ1-5, is DGGITQSPKYLFRKEGQNVTLSCEQNLNHDAMYWYRQDPGQGLRLIYYSQIVNDFQKGDIAEGYSVSREKKESFPLTVTSAQKNPTAFYLCASSDSFNQPQHFGDGTRLSIL.

This clone showed up just once. The V call is TRBV4-1, the J call TRBJ2-7; 10 bases line up with TRBD1. With V trimmed by 1 base and J by 6 bases, 3 bases remained unmatched. The V gene's germline CDR1 is MGHRA and CDR2 YSYEKL. This CDR3 is built from 14 residues. The CDR3, as DNA: TGCGCCAGCAGCCAAGGACAGGGGGCAACCGAGCAGTACTTC. Translated, it gives CASSQGQGATEQYF.

This chain connects TRBV27 to TRBJ2-7; 11 nucleotides match TRBD2. With 0 bases clipped from V and 4 bases from J, the junction kept 2 bases outside the gene matches. The CDR3 loop spans 15 amino acids. Germline V lookup: CDR1 MNHEY, CDR2 SMNVEV (reference sequence). CDR3 sequence: CASSLSGLAEYEQYF. For the CDR3, the DNA is TGTGCCAGCAGTTTATCGGGACTAGCGGAGTACGAGCAGTACTTC.

J is TRBJ2-3 and V is TRBV5-1; 12 nucleotides line up with TRBD2. In germline, CDR1 is SGHRS, CDR2 YFSETQ. Losses at the gene ends were 0 bases for V and 5 bases for J; bases not matched to a gene: 4. This CDR3 spans 16 amino acids. The CDR3 loop is CASSLGLAGEIDTQYF. The CDR3 DNA reads as TGCGCCAGCAGCTTGGGACTAGCGGGAGAGATAGATACGCAGTATTTT.

This clone has a handful of counts. The chain couples TRBV6-1 to TRBJ1-2; 7 nucleotides match TRBD1. V was clipped by 6 bases and J by 4 bases; unmatched bases: 8. This CDR3 has 14 residues. In germline, CDR1 is MNHNS, CDR2 SASEGT. As DNA, the CDR3 is TGTGCCAGCAGCCCCGGGACAGAAGCCTATGGCTACACCTTC. It is translated as CASSPGTEAYGYTF.

The V and J genes are TRBV5-4 and TRBJ1-2, with D maybe TRBD1 (5 bases). Looked up from germline, CDR1 is SGHNT and CDR2 is YYREEE (reference sequence). The CDR3 spans 14 residues. Trimming cost V 4 bases and J 3 bases, with 13 bases left between them. The CDR3 protein is CASSVLVGDYGYTF. The CDR3 nucleotides are TGTGCCAGCAGCGTCCTAGTAGGGGACTATGGCTACACCTTC.

Here the CDR3 DNA reads TGTGCCAGCAGTTCCTTTGGGGGGACTGAAGCTTTCTTT. It codes for CASSSFGGTEAFF. V usage is TRBV27 and J usage is TRBJ1-1; tentatively, D is TRBD1 (5 bases). This CDR3 region has 13 residues. Trimming left V 4 bases short and J 5 bases short, with 11 bases between. Germline CDR1 MNHEY, CDR2 SMNVEV (reference sequence).

V and J are TRBV11-3 and TRBJ2-3, with D unresolved. The CDR3 sequence is 13 residues long. Germline V gives CDR1 SGHNT, CDR2 YENEEA. Trimming took off 3 bases at V and 6 bases at J, with 10 bases between the two ends. CDR3 bases: TGTGCCAGCAGCTTGTCCCGGTCGGATACGCAGTATTTT. Its translation is CASSLSRSDTQYF.

J is TRBJ1-1 and V is TRBV2; D is possibly TRBD1 (6 bases). Germline V lookup: CDR1 SNHLY, CDR2 FYNNEI. This CDR3 is built from 14 residues. The ends were cut back, 6 bases at V and 2 bases at J, with 13 bases in the middle. CDR3 region: CASRARTANTEAFF. The DNA for the CDR3 is TGTGCCAGCAGGGCTCGGACAGCCAACACTGAAGCTTTCTTT.

The chain employs TRBV30 and TRBJ2-2, with D possibly being TRBD1 (5 bases). The CDR3 sequence is 16 residues long. V shed 0 bases and J shed 2 bases, with 13 bases lying between them. Germline assignment: CDR1 GTSNPN and CDR2 SVGIG (reference sequence). DNA of the CDR3: TGTGCCTGGAGTGTATTGCGACAGATCAACACCGGGGAGCTGTTTTTT. Residues: CAWSVLRQINTGELFF.

J is TRBJ1-1 and V is TRBV7-9, with 7 nucleotides matching TRBD1. V lost 7 bases and J lost 4; bases outside the gene matches: 15. CDR3 length equals 16 residues. Germline assignment: CDR1 SEHNR and CDR2 FQNEAQ (reference sequence). This CDR3 is CASTRSGGQGVTEAFF. The CDR3 bases are TGTGCCAGCACCCGCAGTGGGGGGCAGGGGGTCACTGAAGCTTTCTTT.

The chain has TRBV5-6 and TRBJ1-6; tentatively, D is TRBD1 (6 bases). The CDR3 contains 16 residues. The V gene's germline CDR1 is SGHDT and CDR2 YYEEEE. Trimming stripped 4 bases from V and 0 bases from J, with 11 bases between. The CDR3 sequence is CASSLDSFSYNSPLHF. The CDR3, as DNA: TGTGCCAGCAGCCTGGACAGTTTCTCCTATAATTCACCCCTCCACTTT.

The gene calls are TRBV7-6 and TRBJ1-4, with D hard to call. The CDR3 is 13 amino acids. The germline CDR1 and CDR2 sequences are SGHVS and FNYEAQ. Trimming removed 5 bases at V and 6 bases at J, with 10 bases between. The DNA for the CDR3 is TGTGCCAGCAGCCGACATACCGATGAAAAACTGTTTTTT. This codes for CASSRHTDEKLFF.

The genes are TRBV5-1 and TRBJ1-2, with no clear D. The CDR3 consists of 14 residues. The germline CDR1 and CDR2 sequences are SGHRS and YFSETQ. V dropped 4 bases and J dropped 0 bases, with 10 bases sitting between them. The CDR3 DNA sequence: TGCGCCAGCAGCGGAAGGGAGCCTAACTATGGCTACACCTTC. Amino acid sequence: CASSGREPNYGYTF.

The J gene is TRBJ2-7, the V gene TRBV9, with D tentatively TRBD1 (5 bases). Germline V gene sequence: CDR1 SGDLS, CDR2 YYNGEE. The CDR3 is made up of 14 amino acids. V shed 3 bases and J shed 5 bases, with 15 bases lying between them. CDR3 nucleotide sequence: TGTGCCAGCAGCGCCACAGGTCCCCATCACGAGCAGTACTTC. Amino acid sequence: CASSATGPHHEQYF.

This clone was recorded a few times. The genes are TRBV19 and TRBJ1-1; D is possibly TRBD1 (6 bases). The V gene's germline CDR1 is LNHDA and CDR2 SQIVND (reference sequence). V lost 1 base and J 7 bases, leaving 19 bases between the germline ends. The CDR3 spans 16 residues. The DNA of the CDR3 is TGTGCCAGTAGTATAGGGGCTGGGGGGGCCGAGGGTGAAGCTTTCTTT. Residues: CASSIGAGGAEGEAFF.

This chain joins TRBV7-9 and TRBJ1-1, with TRBD1 matching over 7 bases. Germline V gene sequence: CDR1 SEHNR, CDR2 FQNEAQ (reference sequence). The V and J ends lost 5 bases and 0 bases, in that order; junction bases with no gene match: 3. This CDR3 is 14 amino acids long. CDR3 DNA: TGTGCCAGCAGCATCAGGGGGTTGAACACTGAAGCTTTCTTT. This gives the protein CASSIRGLNTEAFF. Based on the CDR3 plus reference TRBV7-9 and TRBJ1-1, the full variable domain is DTGVSQNPRHKITKRGQNVTFRCDPISEHNRLYWYRQTLGQGPEFLTYFQNEAQLEKSRLLSDRFSAERPKGSFSTLEIQRTEQGDSAMYLCASSIRGLNTEAFFGQGTRLTVV.

The V call is TRBV28, the J call TRBJ2-7; a weak D match, TRBD1 (6 bases). This CDR3 is 14 amino acids long. Trimming pared 7 bases from V and 4 bases from J, leaving 17 bases between. CDR1 MDHEN and CDR2 SYDVKM come from the germline V gene. The CDR3: CASITHGRGYEQYF. CDR3 DNA: TGTGCCAGCATTACCCATGGCAGGGGATACGAGCAGTACTTC.

The CDR3 loop is CASSFLSGQGRLNTEAFF. The CDR3 nucleotides read TGTGCCAGCAGTTTCCTATCGGGACAGGGGCGCTTGAACACTGAAGCTTTCTTT. This chain joins TRBV27 and TRBJ1-1; TRBD1 aligns across 10 bases. CDR3 length: 18 amino acids. CDR1 is MNHEY, CDR2 SMNVEV, per germline (reference sequence). Unmatched junction bases numbered 10, after V lost 3 bases and J lost 0 bases.

V usage is TRBV11-3 and J usage is TRBJ2-7; 8 nucleotides match TRBD2. The CDR3 is 16 residues long. Unmatched junction bases numbered 9, after V lost 1 base and J lost 4 bases. CDR1 is SGHNT, CDR2 YENEEA, per germline. The CDR3 protein is CASSLGGSGSEYEQYF. The CDR3 DNA is TGTGCCAGCAGCTTAGGGGGGAGCGGGAGCGAATACGAGCAGTACTTC.